A selection of T cell receptor beta chains follows, all from one sample in a study of cytomegalovirus exposure and HLA in healthy donors. The data were produced by immunoSEQ multiplex PCR, yet TCRdb's version contains in-frame clones alone and is incomplete. The repertoire holds some 120,000 clones, with over 80% as singletons. Sequencing input: PBMCs. These receptors were taken from a man aged 18 to 35 in good health and CMV-seropositive. Both conserved end residues are part of each CDR3. Rows may omit the clone size; those that give it use once, few, many or a size class.

V,length,size,J,CDR3
TRBV4-1,15,.,.,CASSQRPDRIYEQYF
TRBV6-1,15,.,TRBJ1-5,CASSDGTVSNQPQHF
TRBV28,15,.,TRBJ2-3,CASSRPRARTDTQYF
TRBV11-2,14,.,TRBJ1-5,CASSLAGSNQPQHF
TRBV19,14,.,TRBJ2-7,CASSITGGTYEQYF
TRBV6-5,12,few,TRBJ1-4,CASCRVGEKLFF
TRBV5-1,14,once,TRBJ2-1,CASSPNNPYNEQFF
TRBV4-1,14,.,TRBJ1-2,CASSQDRKGAGYTF
TRBV6-5,15,.,TRBJ1-2,CASSFFSQGAGGYTF
TRBV4-1,16,.,TRBJ2-5,CASSQDPSGDWETQYF